Listed below are T cell receptor beta chains from one sample, sequenced in a study of identical twins. TCRdb re-called the 5' RACE reads through MiXCR, storing one row per CDR3 protein. The sample includes under 350,000 distinct CDR3 sequences, 7.5% to 9.5% seen only once; the top ten take under 7.5%. The same data also went into a second study, on yellow fever vaccine responses in identical twins.

Sequenced sample: CD8+ T cells sorted from blood. Every receptor here comes from a woman under 30 in good health. Both conserved end residues are part of each CDR3. The D gene is left open where the match is weak. Clone size, where shown, is once, few, many, or a class for clones that have expanded.

TRBV6-5	TRBJ1-2	.	many	CASSYVAGEYNGYTF	TGTGCCAGCAGTTACGTAGCAGGGGAATACAATGGCTACACCTTC
TRBV25-1	TRBJ2-5	.	many	CASSEGHSTSYF	TGTGCCAGCAGTGAAGGGCACAGCACGTCGTACTTC
TRBV11-2	TRBJ2-7	.	few	CASSFDIWRDRPPYEQYF	TGTGCCAGCAGCTTCGATATTTGGCGGGATCGTCCCCCTTACGAGCAGTACTTC
TRBV7-8	TRBJ2-3	TRBD2	few	CASSFTSGGHDTQYF	TGTGCCAGCAGCTTCACTAGCGGGGGCCATGATACGCAGTATTTT
TRBV7-2	TRBJ2-1	TRBD2	few	CASSFLRSGTYNEQFF	TGTGCCAGCAGCTTCCTTCGTAGCGGGACCTACAATGAGCAGTTCTTC
TRBV9	TRBJ2-1	TRBD2	few	CASSGYSGGVNEQFF	TGTGCCAGCAGCGGTTATAGCGGGGGGGTCAATGAGCAGTTCTTC
TRBV29-1	TRBJ1-1	.	few	CSVEVDRNTEAFF	TGCAGCGTTGAGGTCGACAGGAACACTGAAGCTTTCTTT
TRBV2	TRBJ2-7	.	few	CASSPTSGSREQYF	TGTGCCAGCAGTCCCACTAGTGGGTCGCGAGAGCAGTACTTC
TRBV7-9	TRBJ2-7	TRBD1	many	CASSSGQDYEQYF	TGTGCCAGCAGCTCCGGACAGGACTACGAGCAGTACTTC
TRBV30	TRBJ1-1	TRBD1	few	CAWRTGGGEAFF	TGTGCCTGGAGGACAGGGGGGGGTGAGGCTTTCTTT
TRBV19	TRBJ2-7	.	.	CASTRGGGPFEQYF	TGTGCCAGTACGAGGGGCGGGGGCCCCTTCGAGCAGTACTTC
TRBV5-1	TRBJ2-2	TRBD2	.	CASSLGLAGVSGELFF	TGCGCCAGCAGCTTGGGACTAGCGGGAGTGTCCGGGGAGCTGTTTTTT
TRBV27	TRBJ2-1	.	few	CASSLSRVNEQFF	TGTGCCAGCAGTTTGTCAAGGGTTAATGAGCAGTTCTTC
TRBV4-3	TRBJ2-7	TRBD2	few	CASSQDALAGGPGLYEQYF	TGCGCCAGCAGCCAAGATGCTCTAGCGGGAGGGCCGGGTCTCTACGAGCAGTACTTC
TRBV27	TRBJ2-1	TRBD2	few	CASSPGAGLWNEQFF	TGTGCCAGCAGCCCGGGAGCGGGACTGTGGAATGAGCAGTTCTTC
TRBV19	TRBJ1-1	TRBD1	few	CASSISTGGFTEAFF	TGTGCCAGTAGTATCTCGACAGGGGGTTTCACTGAAGCTTTCTTT
TRBV6-5	TRBJ1-4	.	.	CASSYYGGEKLFF	TGTGCCAGCAGTTATTACGGGGGTGAAAAACTGTTTTTT
TRBV20-1	TRBJ2-1	.	few	CSARDPAHSSYNEQFF	TGCAGTGCTAGAGATCCCGCACATAGCTCCTACAATGAGCAGTTCTTC
TRBV12-5	TRBJ1-1	.	many	CASGLNGNTEAFF	TGTGCTAGTGGTTTGAACGGGAACACTGAAGCTTTCTTT
TRBV5-1	TRBJ2-7	.	many	CASSFIPVDEQYF	TGCGCCAGCAGCTTCATCCCGGTTGACGAGCAGTACTTC
TRBV6-1	TRBJ2-1	TRBD2	few	CASSKTSGSHEQFF	TGTGCCAGCAGTAAGACTAGCGGGTCCCATGAGCAGTTCTTC
TRBV6-5	TRBJ2-1	.	few	CASSSFGPSDEQLF	TGTGCCAGCAGTTCCTTTGGACCATCGGATGAGCAGCTCTTC
TRBV7-9	TRBJ2-1	.	many	CASSLSHNEQFF	TGTGCCAGCAGCTTAAGTCACAATGAGCAGTTCTTC
TRBV5-1	TRBJ1-1	TRBD1	many	CASSLAGTGNTEAFF	TGCGCCAGCAGCTTGGCCGGGACAGGGAACACTGAAGCTTTCTTT
TRBV5-1	TRBJ2-7	.	many	CASSLVEGYEQYF	TGCGCCAGCAGCTTGGTCGAGGGTTACGAGCAGTACTTC
TRBV7-9	TRBJ2-7	.	many	CASSLEGRAGLTYEQYF	TGTGCCAGCAGCTTAGAAGGCCGGGCAGGGCTAACCTACGAGCAGTACTTC
TRBV7-9	TRBJ2-7	.	few	CASSFSDSEQYF	TGTGCCAGCAGCTTCTCGGACAGCGAGCAGTACTTC
TRBV24-1	TRBJ2-3	TRBD2	few	CATSSLAGTDTQYF	TGTGCCACCAGTTCCCTAGCGGGCACAGATACGCAGTATTTT
TRBV27	TRBJ2-6	.	few	CASTPMGGANVLTF	TGTGCCAGCACCCCCATGGGCGGGGCCAACGTCCTGACTTTC
TRBV7-9	TRBJ2-2	.	few	CASEGIYTGELFF	TGTGCCAGCGAGGGGATATACACCGGGGAGCTGTTTTTT
TRBV4-3	TRBJ2-1	TRBD2	.	CASSRDRDYYNEQFF	TGCGCCAGCAGCCGTGACCGGGACTATTACAATGAGCAGTTCTTC
TRBV19	TRBJ2-1	.	few	CASSREGTYNEQFF	TGTGCCAGTAGCAGAGAGGGGACCTACAATGAGCAGTTCTTC
TRBV5-1	TRBJ2-5	TRBD2	.	CASSPRGGALQETQYF	TGCGCCAGCAGCCCACGCGGGGGGGCCCTCCAAGAGACCCAGTACTTC
TRBV6-2/TRBV6-3	TRBJ2-3	TRBD2	few	CASSYRWRERSTDTQYF	TGTGCCAGCAGTTACCGGTGGCGGGAGAGAAGCACAGATACGCAGTATTTT
TRBV6-1	TRBJ2-1	TRBD2	.	CASSATGGNNEQFF	TGTGCCAGCAGTGCCACGGGGGGAAACAATGAGCAGTTCTTC
TRBV7-9	TRBJ1-1	TRBD1	many	CASSSDRGWTEAFF	TGTGCCAGCAGCTCCGACAGGGGATGGACTGAAGCTTTCTTT